These T cell receptor beta chains were read from a single sample in a study of blood T cell repertoires in COVID-19. This table comes from immunoSEQ multiplex PCR, and its TCRdb copy is limited to in-frame clones, with some not included. The data hold 60,000 to 65,000 clones, with 60% to 85% observed a single time. Input material: peripheral blood. The receptors originated from a human donor in a cohort sampled during active COVID-19. CDR3s leave out the opening cysteine and the closing phenylalanine or tryptophan.

V gene	J gene	CDR3 protein
TRBV6-5	TRBJ1-4	ASSSGINEKLF
TRBV27	TRBJ1-5	ASNSPRDSPPYSNQPQH
TRBV6-5	TRBJ2-3	ASSQPSGDTQY
TRBV7-9	TRBJ2-1	ASSPRTSGNNEQF
TRBV9	TRBJ2-6	ASSVEGGSNVLT
TRBV6-1	TRBJ2-2	ASSETGVFTGELF
TRBV5-1	TRBJ1-4	ASSTDRSNEKLF
TRBV4-1	TRBJ1-3	ASSQPRQGSSGNTIY
TRBV4-2	TRBJ1-2	ASSQDTAGTNYGYT
TRBV23-1	TRBJ1-3	ASSQPRQGRAGNTIY
TRBV19	TRBJ1-5	ASTSIGGGWGSSNQPQH
TRBV6-5	TRBJ2-2	ASSYSLGAGELF
TRBV3-1/TRBV3-2	TRBJ2-2	ASRPTAGVNTGELF
TRBV2	TRBJ2-2	ASSEDSGGTGELF
TRBV6-2/TRBV6-3	TRBJ2-1	ASSYSNGAYNEQF
TRBV19	TRBJ2-1	ASGRTSGGSNEQF
TRBV11-2	TRBJ2-7	ASSSIKGAQEQY
TRBV6-5	TRBJ1-5	ATWTGGYQPQH
TRBV28	TRBJ2-7	ASRSHSGRGYEQY